This TCR beta chain was profiled in a study of CD8 T cells in Susac syndrome. Study results and caveats: The study admitted that it had a relatively small number of individuals in its TCR sequencing and HLA analysis.

Negative isolation was used for CD8+ and CD4+ T cells and FACS enrichment for TEMRA cells. The trim removed 2 bases at V and 5 bases at J, leaving 2 bases unmatched. The CDR3 totals 14 residues. Random hexamers were used to reverse transcribe an amount of roughly 0.5 to 1 ug RNA. Across 54 Vbeta and 13 Jbeta, immunoSEQ multiplex PCR amplified TCR beta CDR3. TCRdb recomputed calls from the immunoSEQ multiplex PCR reads with MiXCR, one row per CDR3 protein. Here the sample spans a few hundred thousand distinct CDR3 sequences, approximately 85% being singletons. As regards this clonotype: Its specificity is unknown.

The sequenced sample was CD8+ T cells from PBMCs. This chain links TRBV12-3 or TRBV12-4 with TRBJ2-5; 10 bases fit TRBD2. This TCR derives from a human donor with multiple sclerosis. CDR3 region: CASSLLAGVETQYF. CDR3 nucleotide sequence: TGTGCCAGCAGTTTACTAGCGGGGGTGGAGACCCAGTACTTC.